This TCR beta chain was obtained from a study of T cells in Graves' hyperthyroidism and ophthalmopathy. Findings and caveats of the study: Blood samples included most of the expanded thyroid clonotypes exceeding 0.001.

The ends were cut back, 5 bases at V and 2 bases at J, with 14 bases in the middle. Germline V CDR1 and CDR2: SQVTM, ANQGSEA. The CDR3 length is 14 residues. Amplified TCR beta CDR3 regions came from RNA transcripts. An initial round of RT-PCR targeting the TCR CDR3 relied on the HTBI primer set. TCRdb processed the multiplex PCR reads anew with MiXCR; each CDR3 protein has one entry. The table includes over 650,000 distinct CDR3 sequences, nearly 45% detected once. A note on this clonotype: Its target is unknown.

Sample: peripheral blood or thyroid tissue (not recorded which). The chain carries TRBV29-1 and TRBJ2-3, with D hard to call. This receptor was obtained from an adult man with Graves' disease, either hyperthyroidism or ophthalmopathy (not recorded which). This CDR3 is CSVLKDIFTDTQYF. CDR3 coding DNA: TGCAGCGTTTTAAAGGATATCTTCACAGATACGCAGTATTTT.